Listed below are T cell receptor beta chains from one sample, sequenced in a study of cytomegalovirus exposure and HLA in healthy donors. Profiling relied on immunoSEQ multiplex PCR, and the TCRdb table lists in-frame clones only, not all of them. The sample lists approximately 200,000 clones, approximately 83% occurring once. The specimen sequenced was PBMCs. These receptors were collected from a girl aged 5 to 17 in good health and CMV-seronegative. The CDR3 runs from the conserved cysteine through the conserved F or W. A D gene is named only where the DNA matches it firmly. The listing skips clone size in some rows; elsewhere it reads once, few, many or a size class.

v_call	clone_size	d_call	j_call	cdr3_nt	cdr3_aa
TRBV14	few	-	TRBJ1-4	TGTGCCAGCAGCCGAGGATGGGAAAAACTGTTTTTT	CASSRGWEKLFF
TRBV27	-	-	TRBJ1-1	TGTGCCAGCAGTTCTACAGGGTCGCTAACTGAAGCTTTCTTT	CASSSTGSLTEAFF
TRBV18	-	-	TRBJ2-7	TGTGCCAGCTCACCACCGGTTTCGGCGGGGAAATACGAGCAGTACTTC	CASSPPVSAGKYEQYF
TRBV6-6	-	-	TRBJ1-5	TGTGCCAGCAGCAAGACAGATTATAGCAATCAGCCCCAGCATTTT	CASSKTDYSNQPQHF
TRBV18	-	TRBD1	TRBJ1-2	TGTGCCAGCTCACCTCGAGGACAGGTCGCTGGCTACACCTTC	CASSPRGQVAGYTF
TRBV6-1	-	TRBD1	TRBJ2-7	TGTGCCAGCAGTGAGCGGGACAGGGGGTACGAGCAGTACTTC	CASSERDRGYEQYF
TRBV25-1	few	-	TRBJ1-5	TGTGCCAGCAGCCACAGGGGCAATCAGCCCCAGCATTTT	CASSHRGNQPQHF
TRBV28	-	TRBD1	TRBJ2-7	TGTGCCAGCAGTGGGGACAGGGGGCACTCCTACGAGCAGTACTTC	CASSGDRGHSYEQYF
TRBV7-9	-	TRBD2	TRBJ2-7	TGTGCCAGCAGCTACCGACTAGCGGGGAACTACGAGCAGTACTTC	CASSYRLAGNYEQYF
TRBV4-2	-	TRBD1	TRBJ2-7	TGTGCCAGCAGCCAAGACGGGGACAGGGGGCCTTACGAGCAGTACTTC	CASSQDGDRGPYEQYF
TRBV7-8	few	-	TRBJ1-5	TGTGCCAGCAGCTTAGAGCGGGGGATTGGTCAGCCCCAGCATTTT	CASSLERGIGQPQHF
TRBV11-2	-	-	TRBJ1-4	TGTGCCAGCAGCCCACGACAGGCGATTAATGAAAAACTGTTTTTT	CASSPRQAINEKLFF
TRBV7-2	-	-	TRBJ2-5	TGTGCCAGCAGCTTAGGATCACTTCGGGAGACCCAGTACTTC	CASSLGSLRETQYF
TRBV19	-	TRBD2	TRBJ2-1	TGTGCCAGTATGGGGACTAGCGGAAGATTCAATGAGCAGTTCTTC	CASMGTSGRFNEQFF
TRBV10-3	-	TRBD1	TRBJ2-1	TGTGCCATCGGAGAACCCCGGGACAGACAAGACAATGAGCAGTTCTTC	CAIGEPRDRQDNEQFF
TRBV6-1	-	-	TRBJ1-1	TGTGCCACGCAAGCATGGAACACTGAAGCTTTCTTT	CATQAWNTEAFF
TRBV15	-	TRBD1	TRBJ2-1	TGTGCCACCCGGGACAGCTCCTACAATGAGCAGCTCTTC	CATRDSSYNEQLF
TRBV7-2	-	TRBD1	TRBJ2-7	TGTGCCAGCAGCTTCGGGACAGGGGAAACGTACGAGCAGTACTTC	CASSFGTGETYEQYF
TRBV6-5	-	-	TRBJ1-1	TGTGCCAGCAGTGACAGCACGAACACTGAAGCTTTCTTT	CASSDSTNTEAFF
TRBV6-6	-	TRBD1	TRBJ2-7	TGTGCCAGCAACCCTACGGGCCCGGGACAGGGATTCGAGCAGTACTTC	CASNPTGPGQGFEQYF
TRBV11-3	-	TRBD1	TRBJ2-1	TGTGCCAGCAGCTCCCGGGACAGGGCACGTGAGCAGTTCTTC	CASSSRDRAREQFF
TRBV25-1	-	TRBD2	TRBJ2-5	TGTGCCAGCAGTCCAACGGGGACTAGCGGGAGGGCCGCGGAGACCCAGTACTTC	CASSPTGTSGRAAETQYF
TRBV29-1	-	-	TRBJ2-3	TGCAGCGTAAGCATTCTAGAGAGGGATAGATCGGATACGCAGTATTTT	CSVSILERDRSDTQYF
TRBV19	-	-	TRBJ1-1	TGTGCCAGTAGTTCCCCCTTGGGCAGAGTGAACACTGAAGCTTTCTTT	CASSSPLGRVNTEAFF
TRBV2	-	TRBD1	TRBJ1-1	TGTGCCAGCAGTCCAGGACAGGGGCGCACTGAAGCTTTCTTT	CASSPGQGRTEAFF
TRBV29-1	-	-	TRBJ2-3	TGCAGCGTTGAAGACGGGACTTCCTTTCGCACAGATACGCAGTATTTT	CSVEDGTSFRTDTQYF
TRBV5-4	few	TRBD1	TRBJ2-7	TGTGCCAGCAGCGTGACAGGGGAGCCCCACGAGCAGTACTTC	CASSVTGEPHEQYF
TRBV30	-	TRBD1	TRBJ1-1	TGTGCCTGGAGTGTACGAAGGCAAGGGGGCGCAGGGGGCCCCACTGAAGCTTTCTTT	CAWSVRRQGGAGGPTEAFF
TRBV6-6	few	-	TRBJ1-1	TGTGCCAGCAGTTACGACGGGTATCAGGGCCGCTGGGCTTTCTTT	CASSYDGYQGRWAFF
TRBV7-9	-	-	TRBJ1-4	TGTGCCAGCAGCTTAAATACAGGCACCTTTAATGAAAAACTGTTTTTT	CASSLNTGTFNEKLFF
TRBV11-2	-	-	TRBJ1-6	TGTGCCAGCAGCCTCCAGGGAAGTTATTCACCCCTCCACTTT	CASSLQGSYSPLHF
TRBV15	few	TRBD2	TRBJ2-3	TGTGCCACCAGCAGGGGGGGGACTAGCGACCTTACAGATACGCAGTATTTT	CATSRGGTSDLTDTQYF
TRBV4-1	few	-	TRBJ2-3	TGCGCCAGCAGCCAAGATATGGGACAACAAGCAGATACGCAGTATTTT	CASSQDMGQQADTQYF
TRBV20-1	-	TRBD2	TRBJ2-5	TGCATGGCCGGGGGGCAAGAGACCCAGTACTTC	CMAGGQETQYF
TRBV28	once	TRBD2	TRBJ2-7	TGTGCCAGCAGTTTAAGGTCGGCGGGAGGAAGGGAGCAGTACTTC	CASSLRSAGGREQYF
TRBV27	-	TRBD2	TRBJ2-1	TGTGCCAGCAGTTTAAGGGGACTAGCGGGGCACAATGAGCAGTTCTTC	CASSLRGLAGHNEQFF
TRBV5-1	-	-	TRBJ1-6	TGCGCCAGCAGCCAAAGGACAGCTAATAATTCACCCCTCCACTTT	CASSQRTANNSPLHF
TRBV6-1	-	-	TRBJ1-4	TGTGCCAGCAGGGGGGACATCAAACTGTTTTTT	CASRGDIKLFF
TRBV28	-	TRBD1	TRBJ1-4	TGTGCCAGCAGTCCGGACAGGAACGAACTGTTTTTT	CASSPDRNELFF
TRBV30	-	-	TRBJ2-3	TGTGCCTGGAGTGGGGTCCCGGGACACAAGTATTTT	CAWSGVPGHKYF
TRBV5-1	-	TRBD1	TRBJ2-2	TGCGCCAGCAGCAACCAGAGGACAGGCTCGAACACCGGGGAGCTGTTTTTT	CASSNQRTGSNTGELFF
TRBV28	-	TRBD2	TRBJ2-1	TGTGCCAGCAGTTTAGGGCCACTTTGGGGACTAGCGGTGAGCTCCTACAATGAGCAGTTCTTC	CASSLGPLWGLAVSSYNEQFF
TRBV19	-	-	TRBJ2-1	TGTGCCAGTAGTGGTCCAGGGAAGTCCTACAATGAGCAGTTCTTC	CASSGPGKSYNEQFF
TRBV6-5	few	TRBD1	TRBJ1-3	TGTGCCAGCAGTCCGCCGGGACAGGGAACCATATATTTT	CASSPPGQGTIYF
TRBV25-1	-	TRBD1	TRBJ1-2	TGTGCCAGCAGTCAAACCGGGACAGCTTTATATGGCTACACCTTC	CASSQTGTALYGYTF
TRBV4-1	-	-	TRBJ2-7	TGCGCCAGCAGCCAGGACTACCCCCAGTTTTGGGAGCAGTACTTC	CASSQDYPQFWEQYF
TRBV15	-	-	TRBJ2-1	TGTGCCACCAGCAGAGGATCTGTTAGCCAGAATGAGCAGTTCTTC	CATSRGSVSQNEQFF
TRBV19	-	-	TRBJ1-1	TGTGCCAGTAGTAACCCTCTTGCCACAGGGCGGGTAACTGAAGCTTTCTTT	CASSNPLATGRVTEAFF
TRBV20-1	-	-	TRBJ1-1	TGCAGGATACAGAGAGATGAAGCTTTCTTT	CRIQRDEAFF
TRBV11-2	once	-	TRBJ2-3	TGTGCCAGCAGCTTACAGCGGAGTGGTGGTGCAGATACGCAGTATTTT	CASSLQRSGGADTQYF